This TCR beta chain comes out of a study of blood T cell repertoires in COVID-19 (dated by TCRdb to about 2020). For the study in its entirety: The collaborator samples originated in the United States, Italy and Spain and spanned the acute and convalescent phases of COVID-19. HLA class I and class II types, where available, came from metadata supplied by the sample provider rather than from assay-based typing. A freely available public database, intended as a resource for researchers studying the immune response to SARS-CoV-2, is where the repertoires were released. A de-identified subject ID, COVID-19 status, age in years and sex were almost always included in the sample metadata. Samples came from the ongoing ImmuneRACE study (first 160 participants) plus 1,254 subjects from 6 global collaborators. Subjects who had been exposed to COVID-19, were actively infected with it, or had recovered from it provided the deeply sampled blood TCRbeta repertoires that made up the dataset. The prospective study material was composed of cDNA or gDNA derived from T cells, B-cell-depleted T cells, or PBMCs.

V and J are trimmed by 4 bases and 1 base, and the gene matches miss 15 bases of the junction. The CDR3 has 20 amino acids, counting the end cysteine and phenylalanine. The retained sequence is limited to the CDR3, 60 bases, with the frame set at the first base. In the germline V gene, CDR1 corresponds to LGHNA and CDR2 to YNFKEQ. The immunoSEQ Assay, a bias-controlled multiplex PCR, was used to amplify TCRbeta CDR3 regions from genomic DNA. As for the authors' bioinformatics: The number of nucleated cells in each sample was estimated from the amplification of reference gene primers within the assay. To quantify the absolute abundance of each unique TCRbeta CDR3 rearrangement, sequence reads were collapsed and filtered. Productive Simpson clonality was computed per sample as the square root of Simpson's diversity index over productive rearrangements. TCRdb re-hosts the immuneACCESS table, in-frame sequences only. Its copies lack some clones; in the studies checked, an unresolved V gene accounts for under half of them, and the cause for the rest is not known. V and J calls and clone size come straight from that table; D and trimming were deduced from the DNA. This sample holds about 91,000 clones; roughly 88% were observed only once. About 7.6% of the sample is in the top ten clones.

Beyond this particular receptor, the publication reports: The amount of clinical and demographic metadata varied by source and participant and was provided uncurated.

Each collaborating institution followed its own protocols to collect whole blood in K2EDTA tubes. For TCRbeta analysis, collaborators shipped samples as frozen whole blood, isolated PBMCs, or DNA extracted from either of those sample types. As regards this clone: Its antigen remains undetermined. The sample holds no much larger clone one base away, and base qualities are not on file.

Here the chain combines TRBV4-2 and TRBJ2-3, and 12 bases in between align with TRBD2. The TCR was taken from a woman in her sixties or seventies with acute or convalescent COVID-19. The specimen sequenced was peripheral blood. The CDR3 loop reads CASSPLGASGGAVGTDTQYF. The DNA is as follows: TGTGCCAGCAGCCCCTTGGGGGCTAGCGGGGGGGCGGTGGGCACAGATACGCAGTATTTT.